What follows are 7 T cell receptor beta chains derived from one specimen sequenced in a study of CD8+ T cells in alopecia areata (dated by TCRdb to the late 2010s). Libraries were prepared through the immunoSEQ multiplex PCR assay. For TCR sequencing, RNA was extracted from every sample and reverse transcribed into cDNA to serve as template. In its TCRdb copy, this immuneACCESS table keeps in-frame sequences only and misses some clones. Where compared with another copy, unresolved V genes explain less than half of these, and the others have no known cause. In this sample the table shows about 140,000 clones, around 82% of which occur a single time. Of the sample, 20% to 30% is held by the ten largest clones. The meaning of the sample's time point label: 4 weeks on oral tofacitinib. The treatment or condition label corresponds to: oral pan-JAK inhibitor, 5-10 mg twice daily. The material sequenced was CD8+ T cells sorted from blood, taken at week 4, from a patient treated with tofacitinib. The receptors were sampled from a human donor with alopecia areata.

V gene TRBV4-3 combines with J gene TRBJ2-7, with D perhaps given as TRBD1 or TRBD2 (5 bases each). Germline V lookup: CDR1 LGHNA, CDR2 YSLEER. The ends were cut back, 3 bases at V and 0 bases at J, with 15 bases in the middle. The CDR3 is 16 amino acids. CDR3 nucleotide sequence: TGCGCCAGCAGCCAGAGGCCAGGGACGAGCTCCTACGAGCAGTACTTC. It is translated as CASSQRPGTSSYEQYF.

This clone was detected only once. The genes are TRBV7-9 and TRBJ2-7; D not certain. This CDR3 region has 12 residues. Germline CDR1 is SEHNR and CDR2 is FQNEAQ (reference sequence). The V end lost 5 bases, the J end lost 4 bases, and 9 bases lay between the germline ends. The CDR3 loop is CASSTDPYEQYF. In DNA form, the CDR3 reads TGTGCCAGCAGCACTGACCCTTACGAGCAGTACTTC.

Here the CDR3 DNA reads TGTGCCAGCAGCACAAGGACAGGGGAAGCTTTCTTT. This encodes CASSTRTGEAFF. This chain uses TRBV5-6 with TRBJ1-1; 8 bases are shared with TRBD1. With V trimmed by 4 bases and J by 8 bases, 4 bases remained unmatched. CDR1 is SGHDT, CDR2 YYEEEE, per germline. This CDR3 has 12 residues.

This sequence joins TRBV4-3 and TRBJ2-1; no clear D. This CDR3 comprises 14 residues. V gave up 3 bases and J gave up 15 bases, with 21 bases separating them. Germline V gives CDR1 LGHNA, CDR2 YSLEER. The CDR3, as DNA: TGCGCCAGCAGCCATATCCATAGACAAGCTTTTACGTTCTTC. Translation gives CASSHIHRQAFTFF.

V gene TRBV7-2 combines with J gene TRBJ2-1; tentative D call: TRBD1 (6 bases). The CDR3 has 16 amino acids. Germline CDR1 and CDR2: SGHTA and FQGNSA. V lost 4 bases and J 10 bases, leaving 23 bases between the germline ends. The CDR3 loop reads CASSSSGLGQTIEQFF. In DNA, the CDR3 is TGTGCCAGCAGCTCATCTGGGCTTGGACAGACAATCGAGCAGTTCTTC.

The rearrangement links TRBV11-2 to TRBJ1-2; D is unclear. Germline-derived CDR1 and CDR2 are SGHAT and FQNNGV. Trimming removed 5 bases at V and 2 bases at J, with 9 bases between. The CDR3 loop spans 13 amino acids. The CDR3 nucleotides are TGTGCCAGCAGCCGAGGGTTGAACTATGGCTACACCTTC. It translates to CASSRGLNYGYTF. Based on the CDR3 plus reference TRBV11-2 and TRBJ1-2, the full variable domain is EAGVAQSPRYKIIEKRQSVAFWCNPISGHATLYWYQQILGQGPKLLIQFQNNGVVDDSQLPKDRFSAERLKGVDSTLKIQPAKLEDSAVYLCASSRGLNYGYTFGSGTRLTVV.

The J gene is TRBJ2-3, the V gene TRBV30, with 10 bases identical to TRBD2. CDR1 and CDR2 from the germline V gene are GTSNPN and SVGIG (reference sequence). The CDR3 sequence is 15 residues long. Trimming took 2 bases from V and 3 from J; bases not matched to a gene: 5. Here the CDR3 DNA reads TGTGCCTGGAGTTTTAGCGGGGGGATAACAGATACGCAGTATTTT. Protein sequence: CAWSFSGGITDTQYF.